The present entry profiles one T cell receptor (beta chain) with its context. CDR3 length: 11 residues. Germline V gives CDR1 LGHDT, CDR2 YNNKEL (reference sequence). V gave up 6 bases and J gave up 5 bases, with 4 bases separating them. Measured with immunoSEQ multiplex PCR; TCRdb has only the in-frame clones, and not every one. Among 300,000 to 350,000 clones, 90% to 95% were seen once, and the ten largest hold roughly 3.3%. This sample is drawn from a study of blood T cell repertoires in COVID-19. At the level of the study: The United States, Italy and Spain supplied acute and convalescent COVID-19 samples. PBMCs, B-cell-depleted T cells, or T cells provided the cDNA or gDNA that made up the material.

Source material: peripheral blood. This chain connects TRBV3-1 (or the pseudogene TRBV3-2) to TRBJ2-2; no clear D. This receptor was taken from a woman under 30 who had recovered from COVID-19. The CDR3 DNA is TGTGCCAGCAGTCATACCGGGGAGCTGTTTTTT. Residues: CASSHTGELFF.